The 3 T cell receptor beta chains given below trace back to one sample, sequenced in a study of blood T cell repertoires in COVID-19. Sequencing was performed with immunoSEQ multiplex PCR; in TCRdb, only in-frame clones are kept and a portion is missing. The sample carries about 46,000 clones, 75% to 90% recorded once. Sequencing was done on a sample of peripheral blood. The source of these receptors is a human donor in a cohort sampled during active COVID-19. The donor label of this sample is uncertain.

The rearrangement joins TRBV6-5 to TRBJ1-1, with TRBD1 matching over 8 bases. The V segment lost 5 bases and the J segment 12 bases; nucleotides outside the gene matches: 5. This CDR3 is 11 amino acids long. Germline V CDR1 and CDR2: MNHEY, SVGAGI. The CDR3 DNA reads TGTGCCAGCAGTCAGGGGGCGCAGACTTTCTTT. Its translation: CASSQGAQTFF.

The CDR3: CASSALASSGEQFF. The CDR3 DNA follows: TGTGCCAGCAGTGCCCTGGCCTCTAGCGGTGAGCAGTTCTTC. This chain connects TRBV2 to TRBJ2-1, with 7 bases that match TRBD2. Trimming cost V 4 bases and J 9 bases; bases outside gene matches: 9. Germline-derived CDR1 and CDR2 are SNHLY and FYNNEI. CDR3 length: 14 residues.

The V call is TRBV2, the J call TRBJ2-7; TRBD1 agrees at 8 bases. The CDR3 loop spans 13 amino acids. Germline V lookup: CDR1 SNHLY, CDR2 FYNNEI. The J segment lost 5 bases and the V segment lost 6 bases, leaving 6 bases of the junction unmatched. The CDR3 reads CASSPGGVDEQYF. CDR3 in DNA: TGTGCCAGCAGCCCAGGGGGCGTCGACGAGCAGTACTTC.